This TCR beta chain is drawn from a study of cytomegalovirus exposure and HLA in healthy donors. Germline CDR1 reads MNHEY; CDR2 reads SVGAGI. This CDR3 region has 15 residues. V lost 6 bases and J 7 bases, leaving 21 bases between the germline ends. It was with 60 Vbeta and 13 Jbeta primers that the PCR ran. The table came from immunoSEQ multiplex PCR; TCRdb's copy has only in-frame clones and leaves some out. The sample consists of approximately 170,000 clones, about 71% of them appearing once. Sequencing was performed on PBMCs. V gene TRBV6-5 combines with J gene TRBJ1-1; D is possibly TRBD1 (6 bases). The sequence came from a man aged 45-65 years in good health and CMV-seronegative. CDR3 sequence reads: CASRHKSAGAGEAFF. CDR3 bases: TGTGCCAGCAGACACAAATCTGCAGGGGCCGGTGAAGCTTTCTTT.